This T cell receptor beta chain derives from a study of siplizumab effects on memory and regulatory T cells. The study's findings and limits: Siplizumab brought about a significant reduction in alloreactive sequences traceable to unstimulated CD4+ memory cells. A small minority of alloreactive clones were mapped to unstimulated subsets. Mappable CD4+ clones that were alloreactive averaged 68.8% Treg-derived with siplizumab versus around 30% in controls.

This clone was found a few times. Its antigen is undetermined. The V segment lost 4 bases and the J segment 4 bases; nucleotides outside the gene matches: 6. This CDR3 region has 15 residues. Germline values: CDR1 LGHNT, CDR2 FRNRAP. Measured with immunoSEQ multiplex PCR; TCRdb has only the in-frame clones, and not every one. This table has about 100,000 clones, around 95% appearing once. The receptor comes from a human donor in good health. The V and J genes are TRBV12-5 and TRBJ1-3, with 8 nucleotides matching TRBD1. Sequencing used Tregs sorted from blood. The DNA for the CDR3 is TGTGCTAGTGGTTCTCCGACAGGGGCAGGAAACACCATATATTTT. This sequence encodes CASGSPTGAGNTIYF.